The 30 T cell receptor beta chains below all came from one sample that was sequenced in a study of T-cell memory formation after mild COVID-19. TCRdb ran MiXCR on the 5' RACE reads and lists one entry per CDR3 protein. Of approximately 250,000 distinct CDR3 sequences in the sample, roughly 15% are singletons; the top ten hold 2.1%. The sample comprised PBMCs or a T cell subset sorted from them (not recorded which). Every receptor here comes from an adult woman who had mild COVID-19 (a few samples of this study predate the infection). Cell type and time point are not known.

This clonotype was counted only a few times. The CDR3 here is CASSFSKSYGYTF. The CDR3 DNA reads as TGTGCCAGCAGCTTCTCTAAGTCATATGGCTACACCTTC. The chain has TRBV3-1 and TRBJ1-2; D is ambiguous. CDR3 size: 13 residues. CDR1 is LGHDT and CDR2 is YNNKEL in the germline V gene (reference sequence). With 5 bases removed from V and 5 bases from J, the gap between germline ends came to 12 bases.

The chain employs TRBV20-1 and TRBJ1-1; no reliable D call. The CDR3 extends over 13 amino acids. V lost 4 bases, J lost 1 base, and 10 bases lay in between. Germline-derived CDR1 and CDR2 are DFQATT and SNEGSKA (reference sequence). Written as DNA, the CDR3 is TGCAGTGCTAATGAGGGCAAGAACACTGAAGCTTTCTTT. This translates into CSANEGKNTEAFF.

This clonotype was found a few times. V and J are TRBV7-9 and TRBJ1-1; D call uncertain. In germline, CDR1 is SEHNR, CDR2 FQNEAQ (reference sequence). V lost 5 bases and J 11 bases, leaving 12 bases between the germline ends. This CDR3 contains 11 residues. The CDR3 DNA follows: TGTGCCAGCAGCACCGTTTCGTTGGCTTTCTTT. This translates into CASSTVSLAFF.

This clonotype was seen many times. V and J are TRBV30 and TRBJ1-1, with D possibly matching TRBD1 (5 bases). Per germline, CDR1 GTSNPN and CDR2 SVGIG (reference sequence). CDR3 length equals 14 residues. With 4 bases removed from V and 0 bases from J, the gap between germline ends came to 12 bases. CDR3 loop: CAWNQGTMNTEAFF. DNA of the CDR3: TGTGCCTGGAACCAGGGAACCATGAACACTGAAGCTTTCTTT.

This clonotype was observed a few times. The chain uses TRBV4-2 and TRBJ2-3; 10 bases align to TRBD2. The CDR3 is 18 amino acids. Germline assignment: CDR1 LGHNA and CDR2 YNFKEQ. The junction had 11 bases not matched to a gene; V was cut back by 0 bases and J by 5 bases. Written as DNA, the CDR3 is TGTGCCAGCAGCCAAGATACGGCCAGCGGGGGGGCTGGAGATACGCAGTATTTT. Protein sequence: CASSQDTASGGAGDTQYF.

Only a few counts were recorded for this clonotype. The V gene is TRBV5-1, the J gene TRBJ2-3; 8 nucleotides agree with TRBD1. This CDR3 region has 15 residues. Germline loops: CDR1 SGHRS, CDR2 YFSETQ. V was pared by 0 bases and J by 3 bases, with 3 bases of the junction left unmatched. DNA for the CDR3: TGCGCCAGCAGCTTGGGGACAGGGTTGACAGATACGCAGTATTTT. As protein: CASSLGTGLTDTQYF. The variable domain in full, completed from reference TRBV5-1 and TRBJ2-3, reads KAGVTQTPRYLIKTRGQQVTLSCSPISGHRSVSWYQQTPGQGLQFLFEYFSETQRNKGNFPGRFSGRQFSNSRSEMNVSTLELGDSALYLCASSLGTGLTDTQYFGPGTRLTVL.

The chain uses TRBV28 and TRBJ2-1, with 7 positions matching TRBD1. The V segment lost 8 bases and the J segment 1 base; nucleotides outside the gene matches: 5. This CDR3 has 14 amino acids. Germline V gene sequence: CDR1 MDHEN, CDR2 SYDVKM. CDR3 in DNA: TGTGCCAGCTTGACAGGGCCTTCCTACAATGAGCAGTTCTTC. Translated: CASLTGPSYNEQFF.

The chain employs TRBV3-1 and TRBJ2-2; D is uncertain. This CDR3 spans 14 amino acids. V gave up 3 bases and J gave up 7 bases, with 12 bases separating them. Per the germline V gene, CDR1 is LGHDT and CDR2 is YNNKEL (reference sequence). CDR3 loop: CASSHRSAIGELFF. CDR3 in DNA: TGTGCCAGCAGCCACCGATCGGCTATCGGGGAGCTGTTTTTT.

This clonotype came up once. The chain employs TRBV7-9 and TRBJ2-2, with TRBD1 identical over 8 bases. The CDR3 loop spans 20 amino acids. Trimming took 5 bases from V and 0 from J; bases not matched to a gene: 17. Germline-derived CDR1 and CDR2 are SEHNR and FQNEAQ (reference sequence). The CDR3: CASSHTRTGWRGANTGELFF. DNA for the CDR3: TGTGCCAGCAGCCATACCCGGACAGGGTGGAGAGGTGCGAACACCGGGGAGCTGTTTTTT.

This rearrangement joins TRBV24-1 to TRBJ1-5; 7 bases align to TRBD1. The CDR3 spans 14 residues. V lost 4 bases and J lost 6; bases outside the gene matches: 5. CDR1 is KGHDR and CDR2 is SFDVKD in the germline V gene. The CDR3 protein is CATSDDRASQPQHF. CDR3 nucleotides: TGTGCCACCAGTGACGACAGGGCCAGTCAGCCCCAGCATTTT.

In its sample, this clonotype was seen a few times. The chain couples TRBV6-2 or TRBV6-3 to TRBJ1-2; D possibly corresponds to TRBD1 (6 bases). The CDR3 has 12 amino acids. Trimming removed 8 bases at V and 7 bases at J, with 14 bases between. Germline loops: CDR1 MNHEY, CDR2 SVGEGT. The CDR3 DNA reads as TGTGCCAGCCGCTTCTGGGGGGCTGGCTACACCTTC. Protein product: CASRFWGAGYTF.

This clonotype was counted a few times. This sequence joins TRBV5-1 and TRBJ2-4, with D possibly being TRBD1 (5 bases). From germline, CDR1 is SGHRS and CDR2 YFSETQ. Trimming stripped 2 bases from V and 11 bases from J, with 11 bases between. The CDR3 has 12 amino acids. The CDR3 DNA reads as TGCGCCAGCAGCTTCGACAGCGAGGTTCAGTACTTC. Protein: CASSFDSEVQYF.

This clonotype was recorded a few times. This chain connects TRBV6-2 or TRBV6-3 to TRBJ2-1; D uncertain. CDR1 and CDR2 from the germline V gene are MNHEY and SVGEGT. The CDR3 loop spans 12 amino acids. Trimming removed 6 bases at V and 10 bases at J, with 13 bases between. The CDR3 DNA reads TGTGCCAGCAGCCCCTTCGAGATCGAGCAGTTCTTC. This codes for CASSPFEIEQFF.

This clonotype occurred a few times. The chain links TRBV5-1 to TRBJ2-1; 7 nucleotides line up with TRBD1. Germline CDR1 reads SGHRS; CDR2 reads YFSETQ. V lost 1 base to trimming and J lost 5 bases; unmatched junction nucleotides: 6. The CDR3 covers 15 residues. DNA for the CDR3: TGCGCCAGCAGCTTGTTCCGGACAGGAGACAATGAGCAGTTCTTC. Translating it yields CASSLFRTGDNEQFF.

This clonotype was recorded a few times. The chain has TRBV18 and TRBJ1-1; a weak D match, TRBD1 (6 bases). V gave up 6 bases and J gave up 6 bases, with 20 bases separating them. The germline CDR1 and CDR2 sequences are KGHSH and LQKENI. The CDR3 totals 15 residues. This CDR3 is CASSDRGGRGAEAFF. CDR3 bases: TGTGCCAGCTCCGACCGGGGGGGGCGAGGGGCTGAAGCTTTCTTT.

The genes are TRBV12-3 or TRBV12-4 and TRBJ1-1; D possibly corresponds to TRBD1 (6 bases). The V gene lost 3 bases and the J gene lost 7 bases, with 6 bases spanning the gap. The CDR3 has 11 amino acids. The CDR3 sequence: CASSFRGEAFF. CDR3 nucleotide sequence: TGTGCCAGCAGTTTCAGGGGTGAAGCTTTCTTT.

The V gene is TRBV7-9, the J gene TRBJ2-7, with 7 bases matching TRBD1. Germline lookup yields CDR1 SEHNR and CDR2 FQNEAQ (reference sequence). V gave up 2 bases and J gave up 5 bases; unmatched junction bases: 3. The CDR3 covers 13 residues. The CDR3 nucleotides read TGTGCCAGCAGCTTAAGGGACAGAGACGAGCAGTACTTC. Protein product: CASSLRDRDEQYF.

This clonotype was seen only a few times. DNA of the CDR3: TGCGCCAGCAGCTGGTCCGCGGGACCTACGTACGAGCAGTACTTC. Protein sequence: CASSWSAGPTYEQYF. The rearrangement links TRBV5-1 to TRBJ2-7; TRBD2 might be the D (6 bases). Germline V CDR1 and CDR2: SGHRS, YFSETQ. The germline V and J ends were trimmed by 3 bases and 4 bases, with 17 bases remaining between them. The CDR3 length is 15 residues.

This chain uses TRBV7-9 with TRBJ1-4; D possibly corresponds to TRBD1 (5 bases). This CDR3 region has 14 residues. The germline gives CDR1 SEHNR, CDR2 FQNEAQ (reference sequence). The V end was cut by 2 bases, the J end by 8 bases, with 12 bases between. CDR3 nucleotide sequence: TGTGCCAGCAGCTTACAAGGGGCTGGCGAAAAACTGTTTTTT. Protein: CASSLQGAGEKLFF.

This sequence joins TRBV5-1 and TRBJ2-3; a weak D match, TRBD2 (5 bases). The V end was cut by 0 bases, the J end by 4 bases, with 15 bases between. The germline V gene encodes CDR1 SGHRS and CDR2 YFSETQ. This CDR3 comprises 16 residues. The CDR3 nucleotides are TGCGCCAGCAGCTTGGAGGGAGCGGCCGTGCCAGATACGCAGTATTTT. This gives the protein CASSLEGAAVPDTQYF.

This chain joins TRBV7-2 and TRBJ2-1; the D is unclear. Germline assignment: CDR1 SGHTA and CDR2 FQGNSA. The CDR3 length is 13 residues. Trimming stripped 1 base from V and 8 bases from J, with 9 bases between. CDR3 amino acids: CASSLVWHHEQFF. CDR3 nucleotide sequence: TGTGCCAGCAGCTTAGTTTGGCACCATGAGCAGTTCTTC.

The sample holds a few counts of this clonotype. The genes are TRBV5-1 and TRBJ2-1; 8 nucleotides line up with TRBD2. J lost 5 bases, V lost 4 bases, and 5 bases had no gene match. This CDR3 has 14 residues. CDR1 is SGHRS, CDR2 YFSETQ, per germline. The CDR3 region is CASSIGTRDNEQFF. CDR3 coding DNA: TGCGCCAGCAGCATTGGGACTAGGGACAATGAGCAGTTCTTC. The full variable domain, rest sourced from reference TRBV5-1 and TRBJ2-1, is KAGVTQTPRYLIKTRGQQVTLSCSPISGHRSVSWYQQTPGQGLQFLFEYFSETQRNKGNFPGRFSGRQFSNSRSEMNVSTLELGDSALYLCASSIGTRDNEQFFGPGTRLTVL.

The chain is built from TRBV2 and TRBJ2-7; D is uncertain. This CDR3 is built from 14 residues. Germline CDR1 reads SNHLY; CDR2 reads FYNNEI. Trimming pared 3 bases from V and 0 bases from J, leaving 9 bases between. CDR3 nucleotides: TGTGCCAGCAGTGACCAAACTAACTCCTACGAGCAGTACTTC. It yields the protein CASSDQTNSYEQYF.

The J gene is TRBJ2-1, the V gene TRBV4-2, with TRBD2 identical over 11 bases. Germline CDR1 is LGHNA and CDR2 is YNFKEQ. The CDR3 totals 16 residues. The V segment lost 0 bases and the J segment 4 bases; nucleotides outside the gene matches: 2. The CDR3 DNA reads TGTGCCAGCAGCCAAGAAGGGACTAGCGGATACAATGAGCAGTTCTTC. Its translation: CASSQEGTSGYNEQFF.

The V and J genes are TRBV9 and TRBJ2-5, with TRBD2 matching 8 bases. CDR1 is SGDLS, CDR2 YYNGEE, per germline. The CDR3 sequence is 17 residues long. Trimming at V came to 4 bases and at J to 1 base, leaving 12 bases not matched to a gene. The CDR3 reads CASSYRRSGGCQETQYF. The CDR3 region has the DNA TGTGCCAGCAGCTACCGCCGGAGCGGGGGCTGCCAAGAGACCCAGTACTTC.

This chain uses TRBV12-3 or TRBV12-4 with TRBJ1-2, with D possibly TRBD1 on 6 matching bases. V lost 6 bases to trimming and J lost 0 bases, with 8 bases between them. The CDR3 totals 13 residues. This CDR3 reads CASSTGTNYGYTF. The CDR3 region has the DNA TGTGCCAGCAGCACAGGGACTAACTATGGCTACACCTTC.

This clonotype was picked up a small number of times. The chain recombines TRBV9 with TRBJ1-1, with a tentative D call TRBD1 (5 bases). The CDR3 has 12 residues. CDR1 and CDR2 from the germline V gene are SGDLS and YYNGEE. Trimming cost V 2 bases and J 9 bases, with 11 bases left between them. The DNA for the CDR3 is TGTGCCAGCAGCGTCGGGACGGCTAAAGCTTTCTTT. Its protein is CASSVGTAKAFF.

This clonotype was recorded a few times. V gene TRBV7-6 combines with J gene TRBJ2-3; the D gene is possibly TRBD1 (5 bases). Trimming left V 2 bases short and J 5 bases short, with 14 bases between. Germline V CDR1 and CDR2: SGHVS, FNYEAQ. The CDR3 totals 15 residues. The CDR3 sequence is CASSLTTVREDTQYF. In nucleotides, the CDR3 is TGTGCCAGCAGCTTAACGACAGTACGTGAAGATACGCAGTATTTT.

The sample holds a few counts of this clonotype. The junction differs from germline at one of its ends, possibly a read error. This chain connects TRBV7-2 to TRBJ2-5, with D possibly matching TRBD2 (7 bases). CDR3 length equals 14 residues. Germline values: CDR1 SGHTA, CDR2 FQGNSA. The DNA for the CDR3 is TGTGCCAGCAGCTCACAGGGAGGGCTCGAGACCCAGTGCTTC. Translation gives CASSSQGGLETQCF.

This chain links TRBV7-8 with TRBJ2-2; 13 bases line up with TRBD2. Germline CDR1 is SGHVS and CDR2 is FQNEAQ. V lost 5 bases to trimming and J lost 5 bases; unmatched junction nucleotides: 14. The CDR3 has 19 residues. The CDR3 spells CASSVGTSLTSGGTGELFF. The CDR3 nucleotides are TGTGCCAGCAGCGTCGGGACAAGTCTGACTAGCGGGGGGACCGGGGAGCTGTTTTTT.